This TCR beta chain was sequenced for a study of CD8+CD57+ T cells in acquired aplastic anemia. Whole-study context: The study obtained an average of about 3.1 ug of DNA from sorted CD4+ and CD8+ cells.

Using genomic DNA as the template, TCR beta VDJ and CDR3 profiling was carried out. Using its own MiXCR run on the reads, TCRdb lists one record per CDR3 protein. The sample lists roughly 420,000 distinct CDR3 sequences, about 70% occurring once. The study, taken as a whole, reports: The study found no significant CD8+ Simpson's diversity difference between patients and controls.

On this clonotype: Its antigen is still unknown.

The sample was sorted CD4+, CD8+, or CD8+CD57+ T cells (not recorded which) from PBMCs. This TCR was recovered from a human donor in good health, serving as a control.

The CDR3 DNA reads as TGTGCCAGCAGCCCTAGTGGCAATCCCCCCCAGCATTTT. Translating gives CASSPSGNPPQHF. The V gene is TRBV7-2, the J gene TRBJ1-5; D unresolved. This CDR3 region has 13 residues. V lost 5 bases and J 10 bases, leaving 15 bases between the germline ends. The germline gives CDR1 SGHTA, CDR2 FQGNSA. Supplemented by reference TRBV7-2 and TRBJ1-5, the full variable domain reads GAGVSQSPSNKVTEKGKDVELRCDPISGHTALYWYRQSLGQGLEFLIYFQGNSAPDKSGLPSDRFSAERTGGSVSTLTIQRTQQEDSAVYLCASSPSGNPPQHFGDGTRLSIL.